This T cell receptor beta chain was found in a study of CD8 T cells in ankylosing spondylitis. TCRdb processed the 5' RACE reads anew with MiXCR; each CDR3 protein has one entry. The data hold around 220,000 distinct CDR3 sequences, with around 19% observed a single time. In regard to this clonotype: What it recognizes is unknown.

Whole-study results and caveats: Seemingly characteristic of ankylosing spondylitis blood was a TCR beta motif consisting of 7 or 8 highly homologous variants.

The sample consisted of blood, either unsorted or a sorted T cell fraction (not recorded which). The clonotype was recovered from a male donor with ankylosing spondylitis.

CDR3 sequence: CSARKGGPGELFF. The DNA of the CDR3 is TGCAGTGCCCGTAAGGGGGGGCCCGGGGAGCTGTTTTTT. The chain carries TRBV20-1 and TRBJ2-2, with D possibly TRBD2 on 7 matching bases. CDR3 length equals 13 residues. V lost 6 bases and J 6 bases, leaving 14 bases between the germline ends. The V gene's germline CDR1 is DFQATT and CDR2 SNEGSKA (reference sequence).